This T cell receptor beta chain was identified during a study of T cell clonotyping in hematopoietic cell transplantation. TCRdb's table, derived via immunoSEQ multiplex PCR, lists solely in-frame clones and lacks some. Counted here are 15,000 to 20,000 clones, 70% to 85% occurring once; the ten biggest clones make up over 12%. This CDR3 spans 15 amino acids. The germline V gene has CDR1 GTSNPN and CDR2 SVGIG (reference sequence). J gave up 2 bases and V 2 bases, and 8 bases lay outside the gene matches. This receptor was identified in a man in his fifties or sixties in good health. Some clones in this sample may be carry-over from other donors' samples. The sample taken for sequencing was peripheral blood mononuclear cells. The chain employs TRBV30 and TRBJ1-2, with 7 bases identical to TRBD1. The CDR3 spells CAWSLYRGVNYGYTF. The CDR3 nucleotides read TGTGCCTGGAGTCTCTACAGGGGCGTCAACTATGGCTACACCTTC. The full variable domain, in which reference TRBV30 and TRBJ1-2 provide the parts outside the CDR3, is SQTIHQWPATLVQPVGSPLSLECTVEGTSNPNLYWYRQAAGRGLQLLFYSVGIGQISSEVPQNLSASRPQDRQFILSSKKLLLSDSGFYLCAWSLYRGVNYGYTFGSGTRLTVV.